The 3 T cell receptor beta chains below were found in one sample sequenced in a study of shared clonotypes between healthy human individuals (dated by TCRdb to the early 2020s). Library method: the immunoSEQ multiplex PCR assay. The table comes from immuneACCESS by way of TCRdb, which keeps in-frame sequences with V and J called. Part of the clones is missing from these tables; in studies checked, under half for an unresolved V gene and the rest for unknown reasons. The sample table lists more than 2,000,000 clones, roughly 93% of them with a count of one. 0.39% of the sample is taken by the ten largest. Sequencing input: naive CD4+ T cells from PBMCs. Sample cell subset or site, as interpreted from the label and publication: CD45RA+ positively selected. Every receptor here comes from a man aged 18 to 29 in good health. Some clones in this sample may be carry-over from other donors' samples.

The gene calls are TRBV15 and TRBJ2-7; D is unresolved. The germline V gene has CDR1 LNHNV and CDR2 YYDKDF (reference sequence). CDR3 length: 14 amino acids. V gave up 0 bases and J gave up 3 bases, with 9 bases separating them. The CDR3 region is CATSRESGGYEQYF. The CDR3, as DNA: TGTGCCACCAGCAGAGAGTCAGGTGGCTACGAGCAGTACTTC.

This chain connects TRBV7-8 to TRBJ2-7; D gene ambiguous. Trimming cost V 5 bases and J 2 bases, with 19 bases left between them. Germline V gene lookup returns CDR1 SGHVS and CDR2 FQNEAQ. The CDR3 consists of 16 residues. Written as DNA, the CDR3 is TGTGCCAGCAGCCCAGTCGTCTTTGGGGTAACCTACGAGCAGTACTTC. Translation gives CASSPVVFGVTYEQYF.

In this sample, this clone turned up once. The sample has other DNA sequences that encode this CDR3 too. The CDR3 nucleotides read TGTGCCAGCTCACCACAGGGGCACTCTGGAAACACCATATATTTT. Translated: CASSPQGHSGNTIYF. This rearrangement joins TRBV18 to TRBJ1-3, with D possibly TRBD1 on 5 matching bases. Trimming took 1 base from V and 0 from J, leaving 7 bases between them. CDR3 length: 15 residues. The germline V gene has CDR1 KGHSH and CDR2 LQKENI.